The rows below give T cell receptor beta chains drawn from one sample of a study of prognosis after radiotherapy for stage I lung cancer. Each CDR3 protein is one row after TCRdb ran MiXCR on the multiplex PCR reads. The sample lists about 28,000 distinct CDR3 sequences, around a third seen once, with 9.5% to 13% in the top ten. Sequencing was performed on PBMCs, taken before or after stereotactic body radiation therapy (not recorded which). All receptors derive from a donor at least 50 years old with non-small cell lung cancer. CDR3s include the opening cysteine and the closing phenylalanine or tryptophan. The order of the fields is CDR3 DNA, CDR3 protein, CDR3 length, clone size, D gene, J gene, V gene. D genes are given only for firm matches. Clone size, where shown, is once, few, many, or a class for clones that have expanded.

DNA: TGCGCCAGCAGCAAGACAGGGTTTAATGAAAAACTGTTTTTT; CDR3: CASSKTGFNEKLFF; length: 14; size: many; D: TRBD1; J: TRBJ1-4; V: TRBV5-1
DNA: TGTGCCAGTAGTATTGGCGGGAACAGGGTGGCCCGGCAGGATTCACCCCTACACTTT; CDR3: CASSIGGNRVARQDSPLHF; length: 19; size: -; D: -; J: TRBJ1-6; V: TRBV19
DNA: TGTGCCAGCAGTGAAAGTTGGACAGGGCGCTATTATAGCCTGTACTTC; CDR3: CASSESWTGRYYSLYF; length: 16; size: once; D: TRBD1; J: TRBJ2-7; V: TRBV6-1
DNA: TGTGCCAGCAGCTTGGGGGGACTTCGCACCGGGGAGCTGTTTTTT; CDR3: CASSLGGLRTGELFF; length: 15; size: -; D: -; J: TRBJ2-2; V: TRBV5-4
DNA: TGCGCCAGCAGCCAAGGGTCGGTCAGGAACACCGGGGAGCTGTTTTTT; CDR3: CASSQGSVRNTGELFF; length: 16; size: many; D: -; J: TRBJ2-2; V: TRBV4-1
DNA: TGCGCCAGCAGCTTGGCCCCGGGGAACACTGAAGCTTTCTTT; CDR3: CASSLAPGNTEAFF; length: 14; size: medium-sized; D: -; J: TRBJ1-1; V: TRBV5-1
DNA: TGTGCCAGCAGCTTTACGGACAGGGGTTATGGCTACACCTTC; CDR3: CASSFTDRGYGYTF; length: 14; size: many; D: TRBD1; J: TRBJ1-2; V: TRBV7-9
DNA: TGTGCCAGCAGCGTCCCCGACCGGGCGGCGAACACCGGGGAGCTGTTTTTT; CDR3: CASSVPDRAANTGELFF; length: 17; size: many; D: -; J: TRBJ2-2; V: TRBV9
DNA: TGTGTCAGCAGGGACACAGACAGGAACACTGAAGCTTTCTTT; CDR3: CVSRDTDRNTEAFF; length: 14; size: few; D: -; J: TRBJ1-1; V: TRBV6-1
DNA: TGTGCCACCAGTGATTGGACAGGGGTGGCCACCGGGGAGCTGTTTTTT; CDR3: CATSDWTGVATGELFF; length: 16; size: many; D: TRBD1; J: TRBJ2-2; V: TRBV24-1
DNA: TGCAGCGTTGACCTAGCGGGATTCGGTGAGCAGTTCTTC; CDR3: CSVDLAGFGEQFF; length: 13; size: many; D: TRBD2; J: TRBJ2-1; V: TRBV29-1
DNA: TGTGCCAGCAGCCTTGGGACAGGGACGGGAGAGACCCAGTACTTC; CDR3: CASSLGTGTGETQYF; length: 15; size: few; D: TRBD1; J: TRBJ2-5; V: TRBV5-4
DNA: TGTGCCAGCCGAAAAGGGGACTACAATGAGCAGTTCTTC; CDR3: CASRKGDYNEQFF; length: 13; size: many; D: -; J: TRBJ2-1; V: TRBV6-1
DNA: TGTGCCAGCAGTTTAAGCCCGGGGACGCACTACGAGCAGTACTTC; CDR3: CASSLSPGTHYEQYF; length: 15; size: many; D: -; J: TRBJ2-7; V: TRBV27
DNA: TGCAGTGCAACTGGGACTAGCGGGATTGCAGATACGCAGTATTTT; CDR3: CSATGTSGIADTQYF; length: 15; size: once; D: TRBD2; J: TRBJ2-3; V: TRBV20-1
DNA: TGTGCCAGCAGTTTTGTGCCAGGGGGTAAATCCCACGAGCAGTACTTC; CDR3: CASSFVPGGKSHEQYF; length: 16; size: -; D: TRBD1; J: TRBJ2-7; V: TRBV12-3/TRBV12-4
DNA: TGTGCCAGCAGGACTGGACAGGGATGGGACGAGCAGTACTTC; CDR3: CASRTGQGWDEQYF; length: 14; size: many; D: TRBD1; J: TRBJ2-7; V: TRBV6-1
DNA: TGCAGTGCCTCAGAGGAAGAGACCCAGTACTTC; CDR3: CSASEEETQYF; length: 11; size: many; D: -; J: TRBJ2-5; V: TRBV20-1
DNA: TGTGCCAGCAGAAGGACAGGGTTATTGGACGAGCAGTACTTC; CDR3: CASRRTGLLDEQYF; length: 14; size: many; D: TRBD1; J: TRBJ2-7; V: TRBV5-6
DNA: TGCAGTGTACCTAAGGGGGGGCACGTCGGCTATGGCTACACCTTC; CDR3: CSVPKGGHVGYGYTF; length: 15; size: many; D: -; J: TRBJ1-2; V: TRBV20-1
DNA: TGTGCCAGCAGTGAAGCGCGGAGGCTCAATCAGCCCCAGCATTTT; CDR3: CASSEARRLNQPQHF; length: 15; size: many; D: -; J: TRBJ1-5; V: TRBV6-1
DNA: TGTGCCAGCAGCTTAGCTGGACTAGCGGGAGGGGAAGAGTTCTTC; CDR3: CASSLAGLAGGEEFF; length: 15; size: few; D: TRBD2; J: TRBJ2-1; V: TRBV7-2
DNA: TGTGCCAGCAGTTTATTGGGGGTGTCTTCTACCTACAATGAGCAGTTCTTC; CDR3: CASSLLGVSSTYNEQFF; length: 17; size: -; D: -; J: TRBJ2-1; V: TRBV27
DNA: TGCGCCAGCAGTCTTGGAACAGGGGGCTCCTATGAGCAGTTCTTC; CDR3: CASSLGTGGSYEQFF; length: 15; size: -; D: TRBD1; J: TRBJ2-1; V: TRBV5-1
DNA: TGCGCCAGCAGCTTGGGGGGGCGTAGCAATGAGCAGTTCTTC; CDR3: CASSLGGRSNEQFF; length: 14; size: many; D: -; J: TRBJ2-1; V: TRBV5-1
DNA: TGTGCCAGCAGCCCTAGAGGGAACTATGGCTACACCTTC; CDR3: CASSPRGNYGYTF; length: 13; size: many; D: -; J: TRBJ1-2; V: TRBV7-9
DNA: TGTGCCAGCAGCTATAAACCCGGGACAGGAATATCCTACGAGCAGTACTTC; CDR3: CASSYKPGTGISYEQYF; length: 17; size: many; D: TRBD1; J: TRBJ2-7; V: TRBV5-8
DNA: TGTGCCATCAGCCAAGGCTCCCCTAGCGCGAGGGGAGAGACCCAGTACTTC; CDR3: CAISQGSPSARGETQYF; length: 17; size: -; D: -; J: TRBJ2-5; V: TRBV4-2
DNA: TGTGCCAGCAGCTCCATGGGACTAGCGGAAGAGACCCAGTACTTC; CDR3: CASSSMGLAEETQYF; length: 15; size: many; D: TRBD2; J: TRBJ2-5; V: TRBV7-8
DNA: TGTGCCAGCAGCCCACGGACAGGGGGCACCTCCTACGAGCAGTACTTC; CDR3: CASSPRTGGTSYEQYF; length: 16; size: many; D: TRBD1; J: TRBJ2-7; V: TRBV7-6
DNA: TGTGCCAGCAGCATACTAGCGGGAGGGGACGAGCAGTTCTTC; CDR3: CASSILAGGDEQFF; length: 14; size: many; D: TRBD2; J: TRBJ2-1; V: TRBV7-9
DNA: TGTGCCTCCCGCGGGGGTGACTCCTACGAGCAGTACTTC; CDR3: CASRGGDSYEQYF; length: 13; size: many; D: TRBD2; J: TRBJ2-7; V: TRBV10-3
DNA: TGTGCCAGCAGCGAAGGGGCTAGCGGTGGCTCCTACAATGAGCAGTTCTTC; CDR3: CASSEGASGGSYNEQFF; length: 17; size: many; D: TRBD2; J: TRBJ2-1; V: TRBV9
DNA: TGTGCCAGCAGCTTGGACACAGGGGTATCCTACGAGCAGTACTTC; CDR3: CASSLDTGVSYEQYF; length: 15; size: medium-sized; D: TRBD1; J: TRBJ2-7; V: TRBV7-8
DNA: TGCAGTGCCCTCCCGGGACAGGTGACTTATGGCTACACCTTC; CDR3: CSALPGQVTYGYTF; length: 14; size: many; D: TRBD1; J: TRBJ1-2; V: TRBV20-1
DNA: TGTGCCAGCAGCTTAGCGCTATTCCATGTAGCAACTAATGAAAAACTGTTTTTT; CDR3: CASSLALFHVATNEKLFF; length: 18; size: -; D: -; J: TRBJ1-4; V: TRBV7-9
DNA: TGTGCCAGCAGCGTAGGAGCTATCCCGGATACGCAGTATTTT; CDR3: CASSVGAIPDTQYF; length: 14; size: -; D: -; J: TRBJ2-3; V: TRBV9
DNA: TGTGCCAGCAGCGGGGTGGGGGACTATGGCTACACCTTC; CDR3: CASSGVGDYGYTF; length: 13; size: many; D: -; J: TRBJ1-2; V: TRBV5-5
DNA: TGTGCCAGCAGTAATCCGGGACTCATAAATGAAAAACTGTTTTTT; CDR3: CASSNPGLINEKLFF; length: 15; size: many; D: -; J: TRBJ1-4; V: TRBV28
DNA: TGTGCCAGCAGCTTGGTTAGCACTAGCGGTGCCTACGAGCAGTACTTC; CDR3: CASSLVSTSGAYEQYF; length: 16; size: many; D: TRBD2; J: TRBJ2-7; V: TRBV5-5
DNA: TGTGCCAGCAGTTTAATCCGGGACGCGAGCTCCTATAATTCACCCCTCCACTTT; CDR3: CASSLIRDASSYNSPLHF; length: 18; size: many; D: -; J: TRBJ1-6; V: TRBV28
DNA: TGTGCCAGCACAGGGGTGGATTATAGCAATCAGCCCCAGCATTTT; CDR3: CASTGVDYSNQPQHF; length: 15; size: many; D: -; J: TRBJ1-5; V: TRBV6-1
DNA: TGTGCCAGCAGTTGGACACAAGGGTACCAAGAGACCCAGTACTTC; CDR3: CASSWTQGYQETQYF; length: 15; size: many; D: -; J: TRBJ2-5; V: TRBV2
DNA: TGTGCCAGCAGCACAGGGGTAACTAATGAAAAACTGTTTTTT; CDR3: CASSTGVTNEKLFF; length: 14; size: many; D: TRBD1; J: TRBJ1-4; V: TRBV9
DNA: TGTGCCAGCAGTTCCCTACTAGCGTGGTGGAAAGAGACCCAGTACTTC; CDR3: CASSSLLAWWKETQYF; length: 16; size: -; D: TRBD2; J: TRBJ2-5; V: TRBV6-9
DNA: TGTGCCAGCAGCTTAGCGGGGACAGGGGATGGCTACACCTTC; CDR3: CASSLAGTGDGYTF; length: 14; size: -; D: TRBD1; J: TRBJ1-2; V: TRBV7-2
DNA: TGCGCCAGCAGCTTGGAGACGGGGTTGGTTGAGCAGTTCTTC; CDR3: CASSLETGLVEQFF; length: 14; size: many; D: -; J: TRBJ2-1; V: TRBV5-1
DNA: TGTGCCAGCAGTTACTCGGCGGCAGGGCGGGGGGATCAGCCCCAGCATTTT; CDR3: CASSYSAAGRGDQPQHF; length: 17; size: many; D: -; J: TRBJ1-5; V: TRBV6-5
DNA: TGTGCCAGCAGTTTAGGCGCCGGAGGTGAAAAACTGTTTTTT; CDR3: CASSLGAGGEKLFF; length: 14; size: many; D: -; J: TRBJ1-4; V: TRBV28
DNA: TGTGCCAGCAGCCCCCGGGACAGTACGCAGTATTTT; CDR3: CASSPRDSTQYF; length: 12; size: -; D: TRBD1; J: TRBJ2-3; V: TRBV28
DNA: TGCAGTGCGACAAGGGGGAGCACTGAAGCTTTCTTT; CDR3: CSATRGSTEAFF; length: 12; size: many; D: -; J: TRBJ1-1; V: TRBV20-1
DNA: TGTGCCAGCAGTTCAGGGTATGGCTACACCTTC; CDR3: CASSSGYGYTF; length: 11; size: many; D: -; J: TRBJ1-2; V: TRBV12-3/TRBV12-4
DNA: TGTGCCAGCAGCCAAGGGGCATCCTTCGGGAGGGACGCAGATACACAGTATTTT; CDR3: CASSQGASFGRDADTQYF; length: 18; size: -; D: TRBD2; J: TRBJ2-3; V: TRBV3-1
DNA: TGCGCCAGCAGCCGGGACAGGGGAATGAACACTGAAGCTTTCTTT; CDR3: CASSRDRGMNTEAFF; length: 15; size: large; D: TRBD1; J: TRBJ1-1; V: TRBV7-9